Below are 16 T cell receptor beta chains sequenced from a single sample in a study of CD8+CD57+ T cells in acquired aplastic anemia. According to the study, genomic DNA was the template for TCR beta VDJ and CDR3 profiling. TCRdb used MiXCR to reprocess the reads, holding one entry per CDR3 protein. The sample includes roughly 160,000 distinct CDR3 sequences, about 64% of them seen just once. Sequenced input: sorted CD4+, CD8+, or CD8+CD57+ T cells (not recorded which) from PBMCs. These receptors were collected from a human donor in good health.

The V call is TRBV5-5, the J call TRBJ2-7; tentative D call: TRBD1 (6 bases). V lost 2 bases and J lost 2, with 20 bases in between. In germline, CDR1 is SGHKS, CDR2 YYEKEE (reference sequence). The length of the CDR3 is 17 residues. CDR3 sequence (DNA): TGTGCCAGCAGCTTAGTAAGCACAGTCGGGGACACCTACGAGCAGTACTTC. Translated, it gives CASSLVSTVGDTYEQYF.

Regarding this clonotype: In this CDR3 the conserved last residue, phenylalanine or tryptophan, is missing, so a read error is likely. This chain connects TRBV30 to TRBJ2-7; D is uncertain. This CDR3 has 14 amino acids. Germline CDR1 is GTSNPN and CDR2 is SVGIG (reference sequence). The V gene lost 0 bases and the J gene lost 4 bases, with 13 bases spanning the gap. The CDR3 DNA sequence: TGTGCCTGGAGTGTTGGTCAAGTTCAATACGAGCAGTACTCC. Protein sequence: CAWSVGQVQYEQYS.

In the case of this clonotype: Germline and junction disagree at one end, which may indicate a read error. The CDR3 protein is CASSLLPGQGTDGYTF. CDR3 in DNA: TGCGCCAGCAGCTTACTCCCGGGACAAGGAACAGATGGCTACACCTTC. The chain employs TRBV9 and TRBJ1-2, with D maybe TRBD1 (6 bases). The CDR3 consists of 16 residues. Germline V gene sequence: CDR1 SGDLS, CDR2 YYNGEE.

The chain carries TRBV7-6 and TRBJ1-1; D is uncertain. The V end lost 0 bases, the J end lost 4 bases, and 3 bases lay between the germline ends. The germline gives CDR1 SGHVS, CDR2 FNYEAQ. This CDR3 is built from 12 residues. This CDR3 reads CASSLAGTEAFF. The CDR3 nucleotides read TGTGCCAGCAGCTTAGCTGGCACTGAAGCTTTCTTT.

This clonotype has at least ten counts. The chain uses TRBV7-6 and TRBJ2-3; 8 bases fit TRBD2. The CDR3 loop spans 15 amino acids. CDR1 is SGHVS and CDR2 is FNYEAQ in the germline V gene. The junction had 3 bases not matched to a gene; V was cut back by 0 bases and J by 4 bases. As DNA, the CDR3 is TGTGCCAGCAGCTTAGCTAGCGGGACGGCAGATACGCAGTATTTT. Protein product: CASSLASGTADTQYF.

Ten or more counts support this clonotype. V usage is TRBV7-8 and J usage is TRBJ2-7, with D perhaps TRBD1 (5 bases). From germline, CDR1 is SGHVS and CDR2 FQNEAQ. This CDR3 spans 11 amino acids. The germline V and J ends were trimmed by 5 bases and 7 bases, with 9 bases remaining between them. The CDR3 loop is CASSNKGEQYF. The CDR3 DNA reads TGTGCCAGCAGCAACAAGGGGGAGCAGTACTTC.

This clonotype was observed many times. This chain joins TRBV7-9 and TRBJ2-2, with D maybe TRBD2 (5 bases). CDR1 is SEHNR and CDR2 is FQNEAQ in the germline V gene (reference sequence). The CDR3 is 17 residues long. V was clipped by 5 bases and J by 1 base, with 17 bases between them. The CDR3 reads CASSPVTSGGNTGELFF. CDR3 bases: TGTGCCAGCAGCCCTGTAACGAGCGGAGGGAACACCGGGGAGCTGTTTTTT.

In this sample, this clonotype turned up a few times. This chain connects TRBV24-1 to TRBJ1-1; D is uncertain. The CDR3 is made up of 14 amino acids. V was cut by 7 bases and J by 1 base, with 12 bases left in between. Germline values: CDR1 KGHDR, CDR2 SFDVKD. CDR3: CATRSSLGNTEAFF. The CDR3 nucleotides read TGTGCCACCAGATCCTCTCTGGGGAACACTGAAGCTTTCTTT.

This CDR3 is CARAGGDNEQYF. CDR3 in DNA: TGTGCCAGAGCGGGAGGGGATAATGAGCAGTATTTT. The rearrangement links TRBV7-9 to TRBJ2-3, with TRBD2 identical over 10 bases. The trim removed 9 bases at V and 11 bases at J, leaving 8 bases unmatched. From germline, CDR1 is SEHNR and CDR2 FQNEAQ (reference sequence). The CDR3 is 12 residues long.

The chain recombines TRBV2 with TRBJ2-1; no definite D call. The CDR3 consists of 12 residues. Trimming took off 5 bases at V and 7 bases at J, with 9 bases between the two ends. In germline, CDR1 is SNHLY, CDR2 FYNNEI. The CDR3 loop is CASSSLLNEQFF. The DNA for the CDR3 is TGTGCCAGCAGTTCCCTTTTGAATGAGCAGTTCTTC.

This chain joins TRBV7-9 and TRBJ2-6; D call uncertain. Trimming took off 2 bases at V and 1 base at J, with 6 bases between the two ends. The germline CDR1 and CDR2 sequences are SEHNR and FQNEAQ (reference sequence). CDR3 length: 15 residues. The DNA of the CDR3 is TGTGCCAGCAGCTTACACGATTCTGGGGCCAACGTCCTGACTTTC. Translation: CASSLHDSGANVLTF. Using reference TRBV7-9 and TRBJ2-6 for the parts outside the CDR3, the full variable domain is DTGVSQNPRHKITKRGQNVTFRCDPISEHNRLYWYRQTLGQGPEFLTYFQNEAQLEKSRLLSDRFSAERPKGSFSTLEIQRTEQGDSAMYLCASSLHDSGANVLTFGAGSRLTVL.

In this sample, this clonotype turned up a few times. At one of its ends the junction is not consistent with the germline gene, which may arise from a read error. The chain combines TRBV7-8 with TRBJ2-7; TRBD1 matches 8 bases. This CDR3 spans 13 amino acids. Germline-derived CDR1 and CDR2 are SGHVS and FQNEAQ. In DNA form, the CDR3 reads TGTGCCAGCAGCTTAGAAGGACAGGGACCCTCAGCCTTC. Translating it yields CASSLEGQGPSAF.

Remarks on this clonotype: A single base separates this from a much larger clone, so it may be a read error. The chain couples TRBV2 to TRBJ1-5; D uncertain. With 6 bases removed from V and 0 bases from J, the gap between germline ends came to 12 bases. The CDR3 spans 15 residues. Germline CDR1 and CDR2: SNHLY and FYNNEI. CDR3 DNA sequence: TGTGCCAGCAGCTTAGGACGGGTTAGCAATCAGCCCCAGCATTTT. This gives the protein CASSLGRVSNQPQHF.

The chain joins TRBV7-9 to TRBJ1-1; D possibly corresponds to TRBD1 (6 bases). V gave up 0 bases and J gave up 11 bases, with 7 bases separating them. Germline V CDR1 and CDR2: SEHNR, FQNEAQ (reference sequence). This CDR3 has 11 amino acids. The CDR3 sequence is CASSLAGGAFF. The CDR3 nucleotides read TGTGCCAGCAGCTTAGCAGGGGGTGCTTTCTTT. The whole variable domain, remainder taken from reference TRBV7-9 and TRBJ1-1, is DTGVSQNPRHKITKRGQNVTFRCDPISEHNRLYWYRQTLGQGPEFLTYFQNEAQLEKSRLLSDRFSAERPKGSFSTLEIQRTEQGDSAMYLCASSLAGGAFFGQGTRLTVV.

The rearrangement links TRBV12-3 or TRBV12-4 to TRBJ2-2; 11 nucleotides match TRBD1. This CDR3 comprises 15 residues. V lost 10 bases to trimming and J lost 4 bases; unmatched junction nucleotides: 8. As DNA, the CDR3 is TGTGCCACGAGGGGACAGGGGGTCAGCACCGGGGAGCTGTTTTTT. Translating it yields CATRGQGVSTGELFF.

The V and J genes are TRBV24-1 and TRBJ2-1, with D possibly TRBD2 on 7 matching bases. CDR1 KGHDR and CDR2 SFDVKD come from the germline V gene. Trimming pared 9 bases from V and 7 bases from J, leaving 12 bases between. This CDR3 is 12 amino acids long. CDR3: CATRGAGNEQFF. The CDR3 bases are TGTGCCACCCGGGGGGCGGGGAATGAGCAGTTCTTC.